Each of the 29 T cell receptor beta chains below was sequenced from the same sample in a study of T-cell memory formation after mild COVID-19. One entry per CDR3 protein results from TCRdb running MiXCR on the 5' RACE reads. Here the sample spans 70,000 to 100,000 distinct CDR3 sequences, around an eighth being singletons. The specimen sequenced was PBMCs or a T cell subset sorted from them (not recorded which). The receptors here all came from an adult woman who had mild COVID-19 (a few samples of this study predate the infection). Cell type and time point are not known.

This clonotype was counted many times. This rearrangement joins TRBV7-6 to TRBJ2-5; D is undetermined. In germline, CDR1 is SGHVS, CDR2 FNYEAQ. This CDR3 region has 15 residues. Trimming took off 0 bases at V and 0 bases at J, with 8 bases between the two ends. The DNA of the CDR3 is TGTGCCAGCAGCTTAGCTCCGGCGTACCAAGAGACCCAGTACTTC. Encoded protein: CASSLAPAYQETQYF.

The chain employs TRBV9 and TRBJ2-1; TRBD1 might be the D (6 bases). The CDR3 has 13 amino acids. Germline V gives CDR1 SGDLS, CDR2 YYNGEE. V lost 4 bases to trimming and J lost 7 bases, with 12 bases between them. The CDR3 region is CASSPTGDNEQFF. The CDR3 DNA sequence: TGTGCCAGCAGCCCGACAGGCGATAATGAGCAGTTCTTC.

In its sample, this clonotype was seen a few times. The chain joins TRBV7-8 to TRBJ2-1; tentatively, D is TRBD2 (6 bases). This CDR3 has 13 amino acids. Trimming removed 6 bases from V and 8 bases from J, with 14 bases in between. Germline CDR1 and CDR2: SGHVS and FQNEAQ. The CDR3 DNA follows: TGTGCCAGCAGACGGTCTCGGAGGGATGAGCAGTTCTTC. Protein: CASRRSRRDEQFF.

The sample holds a few counts of this clonotype. J is TRBJ2-7 and V is TRBV9, with D possibly matching TRBD1 (6 bases). Trimming stripped 3 bases from V and 2 bases from J, with 12 bases between. This CDR3 region has 14 residues. CDR1 is SGDLS, CDR2 YYNGEE, per germline. DNA of the CDR3: TGTGCCAGCAGCGCAGGGGACCCCACCTACGAGCAGTACTTC. Amino acids: CASSAGDPTYEQYF.

The rearrangement uses TRBV25-1 and TRBJ2-7, with a weak D call TRBD2 (5 bases). The CDR3 is 14 amino acids. Germline V gene data show CDR1 as MGHDK and CDR2 as SYGVNS. V lost 1 base, J lost 2 bases, and 9 bases lay in between. The CDR3 bases are TGTGCCAGCAGTGAATCAGAGGGAACCTACGAGCAGTACTTC. Its translation is CASSESEGTYEQYF.

The chain combines TRBV5-6 with TRBJ2-7; D is perhaps TRBD1 (6 bases). V dropped 3 bases and J dropped 4 bases, with 8 bases sitting between them. Germline V gene lookup returns CDR1 SGHDT and CDR2 YYEEEE. CDR3 length equals 12 residues. CDR3 nucleotide sequence: TGTGCCAGCAGCTACACAGGGTACGAGCAGTACTTC. This codes for CASSYTGYEQYF. Drawing the rest from reference TRBV5-6 and TRBJ2-7, the complete variable domain is DAGVTQSPTHLIKTRGQQVTLRCSPKSGHDTVSWYQQALGQGPQFIFQYYEEEERQRGNFPDRFSGHQFPNYSSELNVNALLLGDSALYLCASSYTGYEQYFGPGTRLTVT.

The V and J genes are TRBV20-1 and TRBJ1-1, with D unresolved. Germline V gene sequence: CDR1 DFQATT, CDR2 SNEGSKA (reference sequence). Trimming removed 0 bases at V and 3 bases at J, with 11 bases between. The CDR3 contains 14 residues. CDR3 sequence: CSARDLGGDTEAFF. Here the CDR3 DNA reads TGCAGTGCTAGAGATCTTGGCGGGGACACTGAAGCTTTCTTT.

This chain uses TRBV27 with TRBJ1-6, with D tentatively TRBD1 (5 bases). This CDR3 has 14 amino acids. CDR1 and CDR2 (germline): MNHEY, SMNVEV (reference sequence). V shed 6 bases and J shed 8 bases, with 14 bases lying between them. The CDR3 DNA is TGTGCCAGCAGGTGGGGCTTCGGGGATTCACCCCTCCACTTT. Amino acids: CASRWGFGDSPLHF.

There are many counts of this clonotype. CDR3 sequence (DNA): TGTGCCAGCAGTGAGGGACTCTTCTACGAGCAGTACTTC. It codes for CASSEGLFYEQYF. This sequence joins TRBV12-3 or TRBV12-4 and TRBJ2-7, with a weak D call TRBD2 (6 bases). V lost 5 bases and J 3 bases, leaving 11 bases between the germline ends. The length of the CDR3 is 13 residues.

The genes are TRBV12-3 or TRBV12-4 and TRBJ1-1, with no clear D. Trimming shortened V by 3 bases and J by 1 base, and 9 bases separated the two germline ends. The CDR3 loop spans 14 amino acids. The CDR3 loop is CASSLNNQNTEAFF. The CDR3 nucleotides read TGTGCCAGCAGTTTGAATAACCAGAACACTGAAGCTTTCTTT.

This chain uses TRBV2 with TRBJ2-1, with 10 nucleotides matching TRBD2. This CDR3 is 15 amino acids long. V was pared by 6 bases and J by 8 bases, with 10 bases of the junction left unmatched. CDR1 SNHLY and CDR2 FYNNEI come from the germline V gene. For the CDR3, the DNA is TGTGCCAGCAGGGGGATGAGCGGGAGGGCATATGAGCAGTTCTTC. Translating it yields CASRGMSGRAYEQFF. The full variable domain, in which reference TRBV2 and TRBJ2-1 provide the parts outside the CDR3, is EPEVTQTPSHQVTQMGQEVILRCVPISNHLYFYWYRQILGQKVEFLVSFYNNEISEKSEIFDDQFSVERPDGSNFTLKIRSTKLEDSAMYFCASRGMSGRAYEQFFGPGTRLTVL.

V is TRBV5-5 and J is TRBJ1-1; TRBD1 might be the D (5 bases). This CDR3 is built from 14 residues. The V gene's germline CDR1 is SGHKS and CDR2 YYEKEE (reference sequence). Trimming took off 3 bases at V and 7 bases at J, with 16 bases between the two ends. The CDR3 DNA is TGTGCCAGCAGCTCCCTGCCAGGGTCGGTTGAAGCTTTCTTT. Translation: CASSSLPGSVEAFF.

This clonotype turned up a few times. The CDR3 region is CASSKTSGGNEQFF. The CDR3 DNA follows: TGTGCCAGCAGTAAAACTAGCGGGGGGAATGAGCAGTTCTTC. The J gene is TRBJ2-1, the V gene TRBV9; the match to TRBD2 covers 12 bases. Germline assignment: CDR1 SGDLS and CDR2 YYNGEE. There are 14 residues in the CDR3. V lost 5 bases, J lost 7 bases, and 4 bases stayed unmatched.

The chain joins TRBV19 to TRBJ1-5; D not resolved. This CDR3 spans 13 amino acids. Germline assignment: CDR1 LNHDA and CDR2 SQIVND (reference sequence). V was shortened by 5 bases and J by 6 bases, with 11 bases between the two germline ends. In DNA form, the CDR3 reads TGTGCCAGTAGTGAGAGGGTTAGTCAGCCCCAGCATTTT. Its translation is CASSERVSQPQHF.

This chain uses TRBV4-1 with TRBJ1-3; D ambiguous. The V end lost 1 base, the J end lost 0 bases, and 10 bases lay between the germline ends. The CDR3 loop spans 16 amino acids. Germline loops: CDR1 MGHRA, CDR2 YSYEKL. In DNA, the CDR3 is TGCGCCAGCAGCCAAGTTCAGGCCGGCTCTGGAAACACCATATATTTT. Translated: CASSQVQAGSGNTIYF.

The chain has TRBV20-1 and TRBJ2-3; 8 nucleotides line up with TRBD1. This CDR3 has 15 amino acids. The ends lost 5 bases at V and 4 bases at J; junction bases unmatched: 11. Germline CDR1 is DFQATT and CDR2 is SNEGSKA (reference sequence). The DNA for the CDR3 is TGCAGTGCTCCTTTCAGGGGGCAGATAGCAGATACGCAGTATTTT. Residues: CSAPFRGQIADTQYF.

There are many counts of this clonotype. V and J are TRBV4-2 and TRBJ2-1; a possible D gene is TRBD2 (7 bases). CDR1 and CDR2 (germline): LGHNA, YNFKEQ. Trimming cost V 4 bases and J 0 bases, with 19 bases left between them. This CDR3 has 18 residues. The CDR3 loop reads CASSRGLSGDGSYNEQFF. As DNA, the CDR3 is TGTGCCAGCAGCCGGGGGCTAAGCGGGGATGGCTCCTACAATGAGCAGTTCTTC.

The rearrangement links TRBV5-6 to TRBJ2-5; 7 nucleotides match TRBD1. Germline CDR1 is SGHDT and CDR2 is YYEEEE. V shed 0 bases and J 3 bases; nucleotides not matched to a gene: 8. The CDR3 has 16 residues. The CDR3 region has the DNA TGTGCCAGCAGCTTGGGGACAGGTATTTCAAAAGAGACCCAGTACTTC. Translated: CASSLGTGISKETQYF.

The CDR3 DNA is TGTGCCAGCAGCTTACGGGAGGACACCGGGGAGCTGTTTTTT. Its protein product is CASSLREDTGELFF. The chain links TRBV7-6 to TRBJ2-2; 7 bases align to TRBD2. The trim removed 2 bases at V and 3 bases at J, leaving 0 bases unmatched. CDR1 is SGHVS, CDR2 FNYEAQ, per germline. This CDR3 region has 14 residues.

Only a few counts were recorded for this clonotype. V and J are TRBV7-9 and TRBJ2-1; 9 bases match TRBD2. The CDR3 extends over 17 amino acids. Trimming cost V 7 bases and J 0 bases; bases outside gene matches: 10. Germline V gene sequence: CDR1 SEHNR, CDR2 FQNEAQ (reference sequence). The chain's CDR3 is CASIGREGLSSYNEQFF. The CDR3 region has the DNA TGTGCCAGCATTGGGCGGGAGGGACTCAGCTCCTACAATGAGCAGTTCTTC.

The J gene is TRBJ2-7, the V gene TRBV6-2 or TRBV6-3; 9 nucleotides align to TRBD2. V shed 5 bases and J 7 bases; nucleotides not matched to a gene: 12. The CDR3 runs to 15 residues. Germline CDR1 and CDR2: MNHEY and SVGEGT. The DNA of the CDR3 is TGTGCCAGCAGTCCCCTATGGCGGGAGGGCCTTGAGCAGTACTTC. It codes for CASSPLWREGLEQYF.

The genes are TRBV3-1 and TRBJ2-3, with no clear D. Trimming pared 0 bases from V and 2 bases from J, leaving 6 bases between. The CDR3 totals 14 residues. Germline values: CDR1 LGHDT, CDR2 YNNKEL (reference sequence). In DNA, the CDR3 is TGTGCCAGCAGCCAAGAGCGGCCCACAGATACGCAGTATTTT. Residues: CASSQERPTDTQYF.

This chain links TRBV25-1 with TRBJ2-3; a possible D gene is TRBD2 (6 bases). Trimming took off 1 base at V and 1 base at J, with 9 bases between the two ends. Germline CDR1 reads MGHDK; CDR2 reads SYGVNS. The CDR3 runs to 15 residues. In nucleotides, the CDR3 is TGTGCCAGCAGTGAATGGGGGGAGCGCACAGATACGCAGTATTTT. Residues: CASSEWGERTDTQYF.

In this sample, this clonotype turned up a few times. The genes are TRBV7-3 and TRBJ1-2; D possibly corresponds to TRBD1 (6 bases). The V gene's germline CDR1 is SGHTA and CDR2 FQGTGA. V lost 8 bases and J 0 bases, leaving 16 bases between the germline ends. This CDR3 comprises 15 residues. In nucleotides, the CDR3 is TGTGCCAGCCGCCCGCAGGACAGCCCTAACTATGGCTACACCTTC. Its protein product is CASRPQDSPNYGYTF.

The CDR3 loop reads CASSQDRVLAVNTEAFF. CDR3 coding DNA: TGCGCCAGCAGCCAAGACCGGGTGTTGGCGGTGAACACTGAAGCTTTCTTT. The V and J genes are TRBV4-1 and TRBJ1-1; D unresolved. The CDR3 spans 17 residues. Trimming left V 0 bases short and J 0 bases short, with 14 bases between. Germline values: CDR1 MGHRA, CDR2 YSYEKL.

The chain employs TRBV23-1 and TRBJ2-3; 7 bases agree with TRBD1. TRBV23-1 is identified as an open reading frame with a role that is uncertain. This CDR3 spans 20 amino acids. With 0 bases clipped from V and 5 bases from J, the junction kept 20 bases outside the gene matches. The CDR3 loop reads CASSQSSLGDRDLQGDTQYF. DNA for the CDR3: TGCGCCAGCAGTCAATCTAGTCTGGGAGACAGGGATCTACAGGGAGATACGCAGTATTTT.

This clonotype has a count of ten or more. V gene TRBV20-1 combines with J gene TRBJ2-7; D is unclear. Germline V gene data show CDR1 as DFQATT and CDR2 as SNEGSKA (reference sequence). Trimming shortened V by 3 bases and J by 2 bases, and 11 bases separated the two germline ends. The length of the CDR3 is 13 residues. The CDR3 DNA follows: TGCAGTGCTAGGGACGAAAGCCCCTACGAGCAGTACTTC. Amino acids: CSARDESPYEQYF.

This clonotype was counted a few times. The V call is TRBV6-5, the J call TRBJ2-3, with 10 bases fitting TRBD2. V trimming: 10 bases; J trimming: 1 base; junction bases outside the gene matches: 2. The CDR3 runs 13 residues. The germline CDR1 and CDR2 sequences are MNHEY and SVGAGI. CDR3 loop: CAMGLARTDTQYF. The CDR3 DNA sequence: TGTGCCATGGGACTAGCGCGCACAGATACGCAGTATTTT.

This clonotype was counted ten times or more. The chain recombines TRBV12-3 or TRBV12-4 with TRBJ2-3; TRBD2 matches 10 bases. V was pared by 1 base and J by 6 bases, with 4 bases of the junction left unmatched. This CDR3 spans 15 amino acids. CDR3 sequence reads: CASSLGLAGADTQYF. CDR3 nucleotide sequence: TGTGCCAGCAGTTTAGGCCTAGCGGGGGCGGATACGCAGTATTTT.